The present entry profiles one T cell receptor (beta chain) with its context. Its count unrecorded, this clonotype is medium-sized (0.01 to 0.1%) by frequency. The specificity of this receptor is unknown. Because antigen-specific T cells had previously been reported in Parkinson's disease blood, the researchers used Parkinson's disease patients as a neurodegenerative disease comparison group. All participants were free of acute infectious disease and in good physical condition. Biomarkers including neurofilament, amyloid-beta and tau were used to confirm neurodegeneration in the patients. Live CSF cells for droplet-based sequencing were sorted with a live/dead marker. CSF was obtained by lumbar puncture, and immune cells were pelleted by centrifugation at 300g. Each CSF sample was checked for red blood cells, and any sample showing blood contamination was excluded. CSF cells were cryopreserved by placing the cells in freezing medium, freezing the cells overnight at -80 degrees C, and then storing the cells in liquid nitrogen. CSF samples were stored for less than six months before analysis.

This sample was taken from a study of CD8 T cells in cerebrospinal fluid in Alzheimer's disease (dated by TCRdb to between 2020 and 2021). Regarding the study in general: The study used two single-cell methods, plate-based nested PCR sequencing and droplet-based sequencing, to evaluate clonal expansion of CSF T cells. The study examined whether cerebrospinal fluid from healthy elderly individuals and from patients with neurodegenerative disease contained clonally expanded T cells. In the droplet-based CSF analysis comparing patients with controls, 9 healthy controls (approximately 11,000 cells) and 9 patients with MCI or Alzheimer's disease (roughly 10,000 cells) were included. CSF gene-expression analysis, which included Parkinson's disease patients, covered about two dozen samples in total.

The CDR3 spans 16 residues, from the cysteine through the phenylalanine. The coding DNA is unavailable. According to the germline V gene, CDR1 reads SGHRS and CDR2 reads YFSETQ. Library prep was done by 10x single-cell sequencing. 10X Genomics single-cell V(D)J and 5' gene-expression libraries were used to profile CSF cells. An Illumina NextSeq550 was used to sequence the CSF single-cell TCR libraries. The paper's data handling went like this. V(D)J reads were aligned to the vdj-GRCh38 alts ensemble 2.0.0 reference and were analysed with the Cell Ranger vdj pipeline. Clonotypes were defined as cell barcodes sharing the same set of productive CDR3 nucleotide sequences. To connect clonality with transcriptional profiles, clonotype information was added to the gene-expression metadata in Seurat v3.0. Any CSF cell with more than 1,800 genes, more than 7,500 UMIs or more than 10% mitochondrial reads was excluded. CDR3-beta sequences were compared against VDJdb to identify TCRs with known antigen specificity. The network analysis of clone sharing was performed with the R package qgraph and was limited to TCRs that had complete alpha and beta chains. The reads went through TCRdb reprocessing, and each CDR3 protein sequence gets one entry with no DNA. None of the V and J calls come from the authors' own analysis; TCRdb made them. This sample's table carries some 1,200 distinct CDR3 sequences. Roughly 18% of the sample is taken by the ten largest.

What the study reported, not specific to this receptor: The EBV-specific clones were neither the most highly expanded clones nor enriched among patients. The overall clonality comparison included only samples with detectable clones (about eleven healthy, 5 MCI, 5 AD, 6 PD). In pooled data, a highly expanded clone (at least 3% of TCRs) occurred in 1 of 10 healthy subjects versus most of the 6 Alzheimer's patients. The authors warned that finding EBV-specific TCRs in CSF does not prove a causal connection between EBV and Alzheimer's disease. A higher percentage of TCRs was made up by the largest CSF clone in patients with MCI or Alzheimer's disease than in controls.

The sample comprised cerebrospinal fluid. This sequence uses TRBV5-1 and TRBJ2-5; the TCRdb D gene call, TRBD2, has no DNA to confirm it. The TCR originated in a human donor with Parkinson's disease. The CDR3 reads as follows: CASSDISPAGRETQYF.